A single TCR beta chain is shown here with its context. TCRdb's table, derived via immunoSEQ multiplex PCR, lists solely in-frame clones and lacks some. The sample carries about 62,000 clones, roughly 84% recorded once. V gave up 6 bases and J gave up 6 bases; unmatched junction bases: 6. CDR3 length: 13 residues. This sample is drawn from a study of blood T cell repertoires in COVID-19. This clonotype was sampled from a woman of 80 years or more with active or convalescent COVID-19. The specimen sequenced was peripheral blood. This chain links TRBV12-3 or TRBV12-4 with TRBJ1-2; TRBD1 agrees at 8 bases. CDR3 nucleotides: TGTGCCAGCAGGCTACAGGGGGGGAATGGCTACACCTTC. Its translation: CASRLQGGNGYTF.